These T cell receptor beta chains were read from a single sample in a study of blood T cell repertoires in COVID-19. Some clones are missing from TCRdb's copy, which holds only in-frame ones; the method was immunoSEQ multiplex PCR. The sample gives about 380,000 clones, 75% to 90% of which show up once; around 3.4% is in the top ten. The sample comprised peripheral blood. These receptors were taken from a woman in her late teens or twenties with acute or convalescent COVID-19. CDR3s include the opening cysteine and the closing phenylalanine or tryptophan. Each record gives: clone size, V gene, J gene, D gene, CDR3 protein, CDR3 DNA. The D gene is left open where the match is weak. Size tells how often a clone was seen (once, few, many) or the class of an expanded clone, and some rows leave it out.

once	TRBV10-3	TRBJ1-4	NA	CAISATGGEKLFF	TGTGCCATCAGTGCTACGGGGGGTGAAAAACTGTTTTTT
NA	TRBV28	TRBJ1-6	NA	CASSLEDARGSPLHF	TGTGCCAGCAGTTTGGAGGACGCTCGTGGTTCACCCCTCCACTTT
NA	TRBV29-1	TRBJ2-3	NA	CSVEAGSLRLSTDTQYF	TGCAGCGTTGAGGCGGGGTCCCTACGGCTTAGCACAGATACGCAGTATTTT
NA	TRBV5-1	TRBJ2-2	TRBD1	CASSLEPRQGIGELFF	TGCGCCAGCAGCTTGGAGCCCCGACAGGGGATCGGGGAGCTGTTTTTT
NA	TRBV19	TRBJ1-4	TRBD1	CASSLSLDRRFEKLFF	TGTGCCAGTAGCCTATCCCTGGACAGGCGGTTTGAAAAACTGTTTTTT
NA	TRBV28	TRBJ1-4	TRBD1	CASTRQGAGKLFF	TGTGCCAGCACCCGACAGGGGGCCGGGAAACTGTTTTTT
NA	TRBV19	TRBJ1-5	NA	CASRREGSNQPQHF	TGTGCCAGTAGGAGGGAGGGAAGCAATCAGCCCCAGCATTTT
NA	TRBV5-1	TRBJ2-2	NA	CASSAQGLNTGELFF	TGCGCCAGCAGCGCTCAGGGTCTTAACACCGGGGAGCTGTTTTTT
few	TRBV5-1	TRBJ1-2	TRBD1	CASIKSPSGGGYTF	TGCGCCAGCATCAAATCCCCATCAGGGGGAGGCTACACCTTC
NA	TRBV9	TRBJ2-3	NA	CASSLNRDTQYF	TGTGCCAGCAGTTTAAACAGGGATACGCAGTATTTT
NA	TRBV3-1/TRBV3-2	TRBJ2-3	TRBD1	CASSQDYRGQSDTQYF	TGTGCCAGCAGCCAAGATTACAGGGGGCAGTCAGATACGCAGTATTTT
NA	TRBV9	TRBJ1-2	NA	CASSEGVGYTF	TGTGCCAGCAGCGAGGGGGTTGGCTACACCTTC
NA	TRBV3-1/TRBV3-2	TRBJ1-2	NA	CASSDLALNYGYTF	TGTGCCAGCAGCGATTTGGCCCTTAACTATGGCTACACCTTC
NA	TRBV4-1	TRBJ1-5	NA	CASSQPGVPSGDQPQHF	TGCGCCAGCAGCCAACCCGGGGTCCCCTCGGGGGATCAGCCCCAGCATTTT
NA	TRBV19	TRBJ2-7	TRBD1	CASSIDGTVISYEQYF	TGTGCCAGTAGTATCGACGGGACAGTGATCTCCTACGAGCAGTACTTC
NA	TRBV18	TRBJ2-5	NA	CASSAGQQETQYF	TGTGCCAGCTCAGCCGGACAGCAAGAGACCCAGTACTTC
NA	TRBV12-5	TRBJ1-2	TRBD1	CASGLLQGQSYGYTF	TGTGCTAGTGGTTTGTTACAGGGGCAATCCTATGGCTACACCTTC
NA	TRBV5-8	TRBJ2-2	TRBD1	CASSLFQGATYANTGELFF	TGTGCCAGCAGCTTGTTCCAGGGGGCTACCTACGCGAACACCGGGGAGCTGTTTTTT
NA	TRBV7-9	TRBJ2-7	NA	CASSLDRSEQYF	TGTGCCAGCAGCTTAGACAGGTCCGAGCAGTACTTC
NA	TRBV18	TRBJ1-1	NA	CASSRGMMGGTEAFF	TGTGCCAGCTCAAGAGGGATGATGGGGGGAACTGAAGCTTTCTTT
NA	TRBV28	TRBJ2-7	NA	CASSPTGLEQYF	TGTGCCAGCAGTCCCACCGGGTTAGAGCAGTACTTC
once	TRBV28	TRBJ1-1	TRBD1	CASSLTGGTEAFF	TGTGCCAGCAGTTTAACAGGGGGGACTGAAGCTTTCTTT
NA	TRBV30	TRBJ1-6	NA	CAWSGYRNSPLHF	TGTGCCTGGAGTGGCTATCGGAATTCACCCCTCCACTTT
NA	TRBV11-2	TRBJ1-3	NA	CASSFLDRGTIYF	TGTGCCAGCAGCTTTCTCGACCGGGGCACCATATATTTT
few	TRBV2	TRBJ1-5	TRBD1	CASSGDRSSNQPQHF	TGTGCCAGCAGTGGGGACAGATCTAGCAATCAGCCCCAGCATTTT
few	TRBV4-1	TRBJ2-7	NA	CASSPRRSYEQYF	TGCGCCAGCAGCCCCAGGAGGTCCTACGAGCAGTACTTC
NA	TRBV6-5	TRBJ1-1	NA	CASSRQIQGGTEAFF	TGTGCCAGCAGTAGACAGATACAGGGCGGGACTGAAGCTTTCTTT
NA	TRBV9	TRBJ1-3	NA	CASTRDNSGNTIYF	TGTGCCAGCACCCGGGATAACTCTGGAAACACCATATATTTT
NA	TRBV24-1	TRBJ1-4	TRBD1	CATSDFSGQGGEKLFF	TGTGCCACCAGTGATTTTTCGGGACAGGGGGGTGAAAAACTGTTTTTT
NA	TRBV7-9	TRBJ1-2	TRBD1	CASRDTGTDYGYTF	TGTGCCAGCAGAGATACCGGGACAGATTATGGCTACACCTTC
NA	TRBV3-1/TRBV3-2	TRBJ1-1	TRBD1	CASSHVGQDTEAFF	TGTGCCAGCAGCCACGTAGGACAGGACACTGAAGCTTTCTTT
NA	TRBV25-1	TRBJ2-7	NA	CASSLLQGYEQYF	TGTGCCAGCAGCCTACTCCAGGGGTACGAGCAGTACTTC
once	TRBV30	TRBJ1-2	NA	CAWSVQGGYGYTF	TGTGCCTGGAGTGTACAAGGGGGCTATGGCTACACCTTC
NA	TRBV6-5	TRBJ1-2	TRBD1	CASSPRDRAIYGYTF	TGTGCCAGCAGTCCCCGGGACAGGGCCATCTATGGCTACACCTTC
once	TRBV28	TRBJ1-4	NA	CASRNQGSNEKLFF	TGTGCCAGCAGGAACCAGGGTTCTAATGAAAAACTGTTTTTT
few	TRBV6-5	TRBJ1-4	NA	CATENDQGTKLFF	TGTGCCACCGAGAACGACCAGGGGACAAAACTGTTTTTT
NA	TRBV12-5	TRBJ2-7	TRBD1	CASGLVRQGPYEQYF	TGTGCTAGTGGTTTGGTACGACAGGGTCCGTACGAGCAGTACTTC